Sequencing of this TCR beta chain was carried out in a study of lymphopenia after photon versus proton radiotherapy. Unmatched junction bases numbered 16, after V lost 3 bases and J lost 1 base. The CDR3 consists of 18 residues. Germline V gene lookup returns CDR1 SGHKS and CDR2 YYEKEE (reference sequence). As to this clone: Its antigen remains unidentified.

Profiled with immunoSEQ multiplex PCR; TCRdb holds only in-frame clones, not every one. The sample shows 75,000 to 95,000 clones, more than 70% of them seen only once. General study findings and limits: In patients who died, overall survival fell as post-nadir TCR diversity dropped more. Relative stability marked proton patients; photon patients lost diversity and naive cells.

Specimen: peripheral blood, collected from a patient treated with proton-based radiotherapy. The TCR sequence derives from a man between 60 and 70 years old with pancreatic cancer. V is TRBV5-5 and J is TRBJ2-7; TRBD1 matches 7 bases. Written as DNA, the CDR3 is TGTGCCAGCAGCTCCCTCTTCCACGACAGGGTAGTTTCCTACGAGCAGTACTTC. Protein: CASSSLFHDRVVSYEQYF.